These 8 T cell receptor beta chains share one sample of origin, sequenced in a study of somatic mutations in cytotoxic T cells in rheumatoid arthritis. The table came from immunoSEQ multiplex PCR; TCRdb's copy has only in-frame clones and leaves some out. Of 8,000 to 8,500 clones in the sample, more than 60% were seen once. Sequencing input: CD8+ T cells sorted from blood. These receptors were obtained from an adult with rheumatoid arthritis.

The rearrangement uses TRBV5-6 and TRBJ2-3, with TRBD2 matching over 10 bases. The CDR3 is 15 residues long. CDR1 SGHDT and CDR2 YYEEEE come from the germline V gene. The V segment lost 4 bases and the J segment 2 bases; nucleotides outside the gene matches: 4. CDR3 sequence: CASSLSGGSTDTQYF. The CDR3, as DNA: TGTGCCAGCAGCCTTAGCGGGGGGTCCACAGATACGCAGTATTTT.

This clone has only a few counts. The rearrangement joins TRBV5-4 to TRBJ1-1, with TRBD1 matching over 7 bases. Germline CDR1 SGHNT, CDR2 YYREEE (reference sequence). V was pared by 4 bases and J by 1 base, with 7 bases of the junction left unmatched. The CDR3 runs to 15 residues. The CDR3 coding sequence is TGTGCCAGCAGCATAGAGGGGGCCGGGAACACTGAAGCTTTCTTT. Amino acid sequence: CASSIEGAGNTEAFF.

V gene TRBV6-1 combines with J gene TRBJ2-5, with 10 positions matching TRBD2. Germline lookup yields CDR1 MNHNS and CDR2 SASEGT. Germline trimming cut 7 bases from V and 2 bases from J; bases unmatched to any gene: 7. CDR3 length: 15 residues. CDR3 residues: CASMIAGGLQETQYF. Written as DNA, the CDR3 is TGTGCCAGCATGATAGCGGGGGGCCTACAAGAGACCCAGTACTTC.

This clone has a handful of counts. V usage is TRBV30 and J usage is TRBJ2-5; D unclear. V was pared by 0 bases and J by 1 base, with 9 bases between. The CDR3 length is 14 residues. Germline-derived CDR1 and CDR2 are GTSNPN and SVGIG (reference sequence). CDR3 nucleotide sequence: TGTGCCTGGAGTGTAAGGGCGCTCCAAGAGACCCAGTACTTC. It yields the protein CAWSVRALQETQYF.

The chain is built from TRBV4-3 and TRBJ2-5, with D unresolved. The J call may be mistaken, given a closer DNA end match to TRBJ2-7. The CDR3 is 16 amino acids. Germline CDR1 and CDR2: LGHNA and YSLEER. The CDR3 loop reads CASSSELEKSTYEQYF. CDR3 coding DNA: TGCGCCAGCAGCTCAGAACTCGAGAAGAGCACCTACGAGCAGTACTTC.

The CDR3 nucleotides read TGTGCCAGCAGCTTGGGTGGGGGGGCTGACGAGCAGTACTTC. This codes for CASSLGGGADEQYF. The V and J genes are TRBV5-4 and TRBJ2-7; D possibly corresponds to TRBD2 (7 bases). In germline, CDR1 is SGHNT, CDR2 YYREEE (reference sequence). V was trimmed by 0 bases and J by 5 bases, leaving 12 bases between them. The CDR3 loop spans 14 amino acids.

The table lists this clone with a few counts. The chain has TRBV7-9 and TRBJ2-6; D unclear. V gave up 1 base and J gave up 0 bases, with 10 bases separating them. CDR1 and CDR2 (germline): SEHNR, FQNEAQ (reference sequence). The CDR3 has 17 residues. The CDR3: CASSLVFSTSGANVLTF. The CDR3 nucleotides are TGTGCCAGCAGCTTAGTTTTCAGTACCTCTGGGGCCAACGTCCTGACTTTC.

CDR3 nucleotide sequence: TGTGCCAGCAGCCAGACAGGGGGAACTTACGAGCAGTACTTC. It translates to CASSQTGGTYEQYF. The chain uses TRBV7-9 and TRBJ2-7; 9 bases line up with TRBD1. Trimming took 5 bases from V and 4 from J; bases not matched to a gene: 6. CDR1 is SEHNR and CDR2 is FQNEAQ in the germline V gene (reference sequence). This CDR3 is built from 14 residues.